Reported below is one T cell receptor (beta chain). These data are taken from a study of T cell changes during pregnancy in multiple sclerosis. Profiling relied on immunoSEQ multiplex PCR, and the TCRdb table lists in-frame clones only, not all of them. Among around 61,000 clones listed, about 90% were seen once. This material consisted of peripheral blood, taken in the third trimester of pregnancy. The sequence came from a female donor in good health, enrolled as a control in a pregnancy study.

The CDR3, as DNA: TGTGCCAGCAGCCCCTGGACTAGCGGGGGGGCGGAGACCCAGTACTTC. Protein product: CASSPWTSGGAETQYF. The V call is TRBV14, the J call TRBJ2-5, with 15 bases fitting TRBD2. Trimming removed 4 bases from V and 5 bases from J; junction bases left unmatched: 5. This CDR3 is built from 16 residues. Germline V gives CDR1 SGHDN, CDR2 FVKESK.